This entry lists 18 T cell receptor beta chains sequenced from one sample in a study of blood T cell repertoires in COVID-19. Using immunoSEQ multiplex PCR, the repertoire was profiled, and TCRdb retains in-frame clones only, with some absent. Of hundreds of thousands of clones detected, about 85% appear once; the ten largest clones hold around 7.9%. Sequences were obtained from PBMCs or T cells enriched from blood (not recorded which). Receptor source: an older woman who had recovered from COVID-19.

The chain links TRBV5-1 to TRBJ1-4, with a weak D call TRBD1 (6 bases). The CDR3 spans 20 residues. V was shortened by 0 bases and J by 0 bases, with 21 bases between the two germline ends. The V gene's germline CDR1 is SGHRS and CDR2 YFSETQ. CDR3 sequence reads: CASSLGPRGGGRATNEKLFF. DNA for the CDR3: TGCGCCAGCAGCTTGGGCCCCCGAGGGGGGGGGCGTGCAACTAATGAAAAACTGTTTTTT.

The chain links TRBV6-2 or TRBV6-3 to TRBJ1-5; 8 bases agree with TRBD1. Germline V lookup: CDR1 MNHEY, CDR2 SVGEGT. The V segment lost 2 bases and the J segment 3 bases; nucleotides outside the gene matches: 6. This CDR3 has 16 residues. This CDR3 is CASSYGTGGYNQPQHF. The CDR3 nucleotides read TGTGCCAGCAGTTACGGCACAGGGGGATACAATCAGCCCCAGCATTTT.

The V gene is TRBV6-6, the J gene TRBJ1-5; D might be TRBD1 (6 bases). Germline CDR1 is MNHNY and CDR2 is SVGAGI (reference sequence). The CDR3 spans 14 residues. V shed 6 bases and J shed 3 bases, with 12 bases lying between them. CDR3 loop: CASRSRDNNQPQHF. DNA for the CDR3: TGTGCCAGCAGGTCCCGGGACAACAATCAGCCCCAGCATTTT.

The J gene is TRBJ2-7, the V gene TRBV5-4; 10 bases agree with TRBD2. The V and J ends lost 2 bases and 3 bases, in that order; junction bases with no gene match: 11. The CDR3 consists of 17 residues. The V gene's germline CDR1 is SGHNT and CDR2 YYREEE (reference sequence). The CDR3 bases are TGTGCCAGCAGCTTAGGACTAGCGGCGCATACTTACTACGAGCAGTACGTC. Translation gives CASSLGLAAHTYYEQYV.

This sequence joins TRBV30 and TRBJ1-5; D unresolved. V lost 0 bases to trimming and J lost 6 bases, with 9 bases between them. The CDR3 has 13 residues. Germline V lookup: CDR1 GTSNPN, CDR2 SVGIG (reference sequence). The chain's CDR3 is CAWSVQPGQPQHF. CDR3 in DNA: TGTGCCTGGAGTGTACAGCCTGGTCAGCCCCAGCATTTT.

This clone was picked up one time. This chain connects TRBV9 to TRBJ1-2; 8 positions match TRBD1. With V trimmed by 4 bases and J by 0 bases, 5 bases remained unmatched. The CDR3 is 15 residues long. The germline V gene has CDR1 SGDLS and CDR2 YYNGEE. The CDR3 region has the DNA TGTGCCAGCAGCTATAGGACAGGGACTAACTATGGCTACACCTTC. Its translation is CASSYRTGTNYGYTF.

The V gene is TRBV10-3, the J gene TRBJ1-4, with D maybe TRBD1 (5 bases). The germline V gene has CDR1 ENHRY and CDR2 SYGVKD. Trimming left V 2 bases short and J 8 bases short, with 24 bases between. The CDR3 length is 18 residues. CDR3 DNA: TGTGCCATCAGTGAGATTGGGGCAGGCCTGGGGTCGAGGGAAAAACTGTTTTTT. Protein sequence: CAISEIGAGLGSREKLFF.

The chain uses TRBV15 and TRBJ1-2, with unresolved D. The V and J ends lost 3 bases and 3 bases respectively, with 11 bases between them. The CDR3 sequence is 14 residues long. Germline CDR1 is LNHNV and CDR2 is YYDKDF (reference sequence). The CDR3 DNA is TGTGCCACCAGCAGGGAGTACCTCTACTATGGCTACACCTTC. Residues: CATSREYLYYGYTF.

The V gene is TRBV18, the J gene TRBJ2-3; 8 bases are shared with TRBD2. In germline, CDR1 is KGHSH, CDR2 LQKENI. V trimming: 2 bases; J trimming: 0 bases; junction bases outside the gene matches: 7. The CDR3 consists of 17 residues. The CDR3 DNA reads TGTGCCAGCTCACCAAATAGCGGGGTCCTTAGCACAGATACGCAGTATTTT. Translated, it gives CASSPNSGVLSTDTQYF. The full variable domain, in which reference TRBV18 and TRBJ2-3 provide the parts outside the CDR3, is NAGVMQNPRHLVRRRGQEARLRCSPMKGHSHVYWYRQLPEEGLKFMVYLQKENIIDESGMPKERFSAEFPKEGPSILRIQQVVRGDSAAYFCASSPNSGVLSTDTQYFGPGTRLTVL.

This clone was counted once. V and J are TRBV30 and TRBJ1-6; D is ambiguous. The CDR3 covers 18 residues. Per the germline V gene, CDR1 is GTSNPN and CDR2 is SVGIG (reference sequence). V was shortened by 1 base and J by 0 bases, with 16 bases between the two germline ends. The CDR3 reads CAWSAPLKPSSYNSPLHF. CDR3 DNA: TGTGCCTGGAGTGCCCCCCTAAAACCAAGCTCCTATAATTCACCCCTCCACTTT.

The chain has TRBV14 and TRBJ2-7; tentatively, D is TRBD1 (6 bases). Germline V lookup: CDR1 SGHDN, CDR2 FVKESK. Trimming cost V 0 bases and J 3 bases, with 27 bases left between them. The CDR3 contains 20 residues. CDR3 in DNA: TGTGCCAGCAGCCAAGATATGACAGGTTCAGGGGCGGCTACCCACTACGAGCAGTACGTC. It specifies CASSQDMTGSGAATHYEQYV.

The chain employs TRBV15 and TRBJ1-3; 8 nucleotides line up with TRBD1. There are 15 residues in the CDR3. Germline trimming cut 3 bases from V and 3 bases from J; bases unmatched to any gene: 4. Germline V CDR1 and CDR2: LNHNV, YYDKDF (reference sequence). The CDR3 DNA is TGTGCCACCAGCAGGCAGGGGGCCCTTGGAAACACCATATATTTT. Residues: CATSRQGALGNTIYF.

The chain recombines TRBV6-5 with TRBJ1-6; tentatively, D is TRBD1 (6 bases). Trimming removed 7 bases at V and 7 bases at J, with 14 bases between. In germline, CDR1 is MNHEY, CDR2 SVGAGI. The CDR3 runs to 14 residues. The CDR3 loop is CASTQGRGNSPLHF. The CDR3 bases are TGTGCCAGCACCCAGGGGAGAGGAAATTCACCCCTCCACTTT.

Notes on this clone: Other nucleotide sequences from this sample produce the same CDR3. The gene calls are TRBV5-1 and TRBJ2-2; a possible D gene is TRBD1 (6 bases). The CDR3 has 14 residues. In germline, CDR1 is SGHRS, CDR2 YFSETQ. The V end was cut by 4 bases, the J end by 2 bases, with 9 bases between. The CDR3 here is CASSGTLNTGELFF. The CDR3 DNA reads as TGCGCCAGCAGCGGGACACTTAACACCGGGGAGCTGTTTTTT.

CDR3 DNA sequence: TGTGCCAGCAGTGCTATGGGGACAGGGGATCAGCCCCAGCATTTT. This codes for CASSAMGTGDQPQHF. The chain couples TRBV25-1 to TRBJ1-5; TRBD1 matches 10 bases. V trimming: 4 bases; J trimming: 5 bases; junction bases outside the gene matches: 5. Germline V CDR1 and CDR2: MGHDK, SYGVNS. CDR3 length: 15 amino acids.

This clone was observed once. The chain links TRBV5-1 to TRBJ2-7, with TRBD1 as a possible D gene (6 bases). Germline CDR1 reads SGHRS; CDR2 reads YFSETQ. This CDR3 is built from 13 residues. Trimming took off 8 bases at V and 0 bases at J, with 12 bases between the two ends. CDR3 DNA: TGCGCCAGTACCGGGACATTCTCCTACGAGCAGTACTTC. Protein: CASTGTFSYEQYF.

Only a few counts were recorded for this clone. The chain couples TRBV14 to TRBJ1-3; 11 bases map to TRBD1. Germline V gene data show CDR1 as SGHDN and CDR2 as FVKESK. CDR3 size: 15 residues. V lost 4 bases to trimming and J lost 4 bases; unmatched junction nucleotides: 3. The DNA of the CDR3 is TGTGCCAGCAGCCTCGGACAGGGGGCGGGAAACACCATATATTTT. Amino acid sequence: CASSLGQGAGNTIYF.

The chain joins TRBV5-1 to TRBJ2-2; possible D gene TRBD2, 7 bases. V lost 2 bases, J lost 4 bases, and 12 bases lay in between. This CDR3 has 15 amino acids. Germline values: CDR1 SGHRS, CDR2 YFSETQ. CDR3 protein: CASSLGGGLTGELFF. In DNA form, the CDR3 reads TGCGCCAGCAGCTTAGGCGGGGGCCTCACCGGGGAGCTGTTTTTT.